These 29 T cell receptor beta chains originate from one sample sequenced in a study of OX40 agonist ivuxolimab in advanced cancers. Some clones are missing from TCRdb's copy, which holds only in-frame ones; the method was immunoSEQ multiplex PCR. This sample has some 34,000 clones; 84% occur once, and the top ten carry 9.5% to 15%. This specimen was CD4+ or CD8+ T cells sorted from blood, taken in a trial of the OX40 agonist ivuxolimab. The source of these receptors is an adult with an advanced solid tumor such as melanoma, head and neck, liver or kidney cancer.

This chain joins TRBV4-3 and TRBJ2-3; D gene uncertain. The CDR3 is 14 residues long. V was trimmed by 1 base and J by 2 bases, leaving 7 bases between them. Germline CDR1 and CDR2: LGHNA and YSLEER. In DNA form, the CDR3 reads TGCGCCAGCAGCCAAGCATTACTCACAGATACGCAGTATTTT. Its translation: CASSQALLTDTQYF.

The genes are TRBV29-1 and TRBJ2-1, with no clear D. The CDR3 has 11 residues. The germline V gene has CDR1 SQVTM and CDR2 ANQGSEA. The ends were cut back, 7 bases at V and 9 bases at J, with 13 bases in the middle. The CDR3 loop is CSAPKLGEQFF. The CDR3 bases are TGCAGCGCCCCGAAGCTTGGTGAGCAGTTCTTC.

V gene TRBV30 combines with J gene TRBJ2-3; 8 nucleotides line up with TRBD1. CDR1 GTSNPN and CDR2 SVGIG come from the germline V gene (reference sequence). The trim removed 1 base at V and 1 base at J, leaving 4 bases unmatched. The length of the CDR3 is 15 residues. CDR3 loop: CAWSGTGSRTDTQYF. The DNA for the CDR3 is TGTGCCTGGAGTGGGACAGGGTCTCGCACAGATACGCAGTATTTT. The full variable domain, completed using reference TRBV30 and TRBJ2-3, is SQTIHQWPATLVQPVGSPLSLECTVEGTSNPNLYWYRQAAGRGLQLLFYSVGIGQISSEVPQNLSASRPQDRQFILSSKKLLLSDSGFYLCAWSGTGSRTDTQYFGPGTRLTVL.

This chain uses TRBV28 with TRBJ1-1, with TRBD1 identical over 9 bases. The CDR3 is 15 residues long. Looked up from germline, CDR1 is MDHEN and CDR2 is SYDVKM. V trimming: 5 bases; J trimming: 0 bases; junction bases outside the gene matches: 4. This CDR3 is CASSAGQGLNTEAFF. The CDR3 DNA reads as TGTGCCAGCAGTGCGGGACAGGGTTTGAACACTGAAGCTTTCTTT.

About this clone itself: An end of the junction differs from the germline gene, which may be a read error. The chain uses TRBV6-5 and TRBJ1-1; D not resolved. The V gene's germline CDR1 is MNHEY and CDR2 SVGAGI. This CDR3 comprises 14 residues. The CDR3 DNA follows: TGTGCCAGCAGTTACAATCCGGGTCGCCTAGAAGGTTTCTTT. Encoded protein: CASSYNPGRLEGFF.

This sequence joins TRBV11-1 and TRBJ2-3, with a weak D call TRBD1 (6 bases). The V end was cut by 2 bases, the J end by 0 bases, with 12 bases between. The CDR3 length is 16 residues. CDR1 SGHAT and CDR2 FQDESV come from the germline V gene (reference sequence). The CDR3 reads CASSLMDSSSTDTQYF. CDR3 sequence (DNA): TGTGCCAGCAGCTTAATGGACAGTTCTAGCACAGATACGCAGTATTTT.

This clone has a handful of counts. The chain employs TRBV29-1 and TRBJ2-2; D call uncertain. The ends were cut back, 5 bases at V and 2 bases at J, with 3 bases in the middle. Germline V gene data show CDR1 as SQVTM and CDR2 as ANQGSEA. CDR3 length equals 11 residues. The CDR3 here is CSVFNTGELFF. CDR3 nucleotide sequence: TGCAGCGTTTTTAACACCGGGGAGCTGTTTTTT.

This chain joins TRBV6-5 and TRBJ2-5; 9 bases map to TRBD1. CDR1 and CDR2 (germline): MNHEY, SVGAGI. This CDR3 spans 15 amino acids. Losses at the gene ends were 3 bases for V and 4 bases for J; bases not matched to a gene: 6. In nucleotides, the CDR3 is TGTGCCAGCAGTTATTTCTCGGACAGGGGAGAGACCCAGTACTTC. This sequence encodes CASSYFSDRGETQYF.

A note on this clone: Relative to the germline gene, one junction end is altered; a read error may explain this. The V and J genes are TRBV5-1 and TRBJ1-5; tentative D call: TRBD1 (5 bases). Germline V gives CDR1 SGHRS, CDR2 YFSETQ. This CDR3 comprises 15 residues. The CDR3 DNA reads as TGCGCCAACAGCCCAGGGAGGGATGACAATCAGCCCCAGCATTTT. Amino acid sequence: CANSPGRDDNQPQHF. The variable domain in full, with the rest retrieved from reference TRBV5-1 and TRBJ1-5, is KAGVTQTPRYLIKTRGQQVTLSCSPISGHRSVSWYQQTPGQGLQFLFEYFSETQRNKGNFPGRFSGRQFSNSRSEMNVSTLELGDSALYLCANSPGRDDNQPQHFGDGTRLSIL.

This chain uses TRBV7-9 with TRBJ1-6, with D possibly matching TRBD1 (5 bases). V dropped 5 bases and J dropped 6 bases, with 11 bases sitting between them. Germline CDR1 SEHNR, CDR2 FQNEAQ (reference sequence). The CDR3 has 14 residues. The CDR3 region has the DNA TGTGCCAGCAGCGAGGTACAGGTTAATTCACCCCTCCACTTT. Translation: CASSEVQVNSPLHF. Full variable domain (rest looked up from reference TRBV7-9 and TRBJ1-6): DTGVSQNPRHKITKRGQNVTFRCDPISEHNRLYWYRQTLGQGPEFLTYFQNEAQLEKSRLLSDRFSAERPKGSFSTLEIQRTEQGDSAMYLCASSEVQVNSPLHFGNGTRLTVT.

The chain combines TRBV7-2 with TRBJ2-7; TRBD1 agrees at 7 bases. This CDR3 contains 16 residues. Germline assignment: CDR1 SGHTA and CDR2 FQGNSA. J gave up 2 bases and V 6 bases, and 13 bases lay outside the gene matches. CDR3 amino acids: CASRHNDRESPYEQYF. The CDR3 bases are TGTGCCAGCAGGCACAACGACAGGGAGAGCCCCTACGAGCAGTACTTC.

The V and J genes are TRBV5-1 and TRBJ1-1; TRBD1 aligns across 8 bases. Losses at the gene ends were 0 bases for V and 3 bases for J; bases not matched to a gene: 1. This CDR3 contains 14 residues. Germline V gives CDR1 SGHRS, CDR2 YFSETQ. The DNA for the CDR3 is TGCGCCAGCAGCTTGGCGACAGGGGACACTGAAGCTTTCTTT. Its translation: CASSLATGDTEAFF. The variable domain in full, with the rest retrieved from reference TRBV5-1 and TRBJ1-1, is KAGVTQTPRYLIKTRGQQVTLSCSPISGHRSVSWYQQTPGQGLQFLFEYFSETQRNKGNFPGRFSGRQFSNSRSEMNVSTLELGDSALYLCASSLATGDTEAFFGQGTRLTVV.

This clone has a handful of counts. The junction shows a germline mismatch at one end, possibly a read error. This chain joins TRBV7-7 and TRBJ2-1, with no clear D. The CDR3 spans 11 residues. The germline V gene encodes CDR1 SSHAT and CDR2 FNYEAQ (reference sequence). The CDR3 sequence is CASSSSNEQFF. For the CDR3, the DNA is TGTGCTAGCAGCTCAAGCAATGAGCAGTTCTTC.

This clone was counted a few times. The CDR3 region has the DNA TGCGCCAGCAGCCAAGGTTGGAATTTGGCTTCACCCCTCCACTTT. Encoded protein: CASSQGWNLASPLHF. The chain carries TRBV4-1 and TRBJ1-6; D is uncertain. The germline V and J ends were trimmed by 1 base and 9 bases, with 13 bases remaining between them. CDR1 and CDR2 (germline): MGHRA, YSYEKL. This CDR3 comprises 15 residues.

In its sample, this clone ranks as medium-sized. The sample carries other DNA sequences with the same CDR3. CDR3 nucleotide sequence: TGTGCCAGCAGCTCAAGGACCGCTCCCGGCACAGATACGCAGTATTTT. Encoded protein: CASSSRTAPGTDTQYF. The rearrangement joins TRBV13 to TRBJ2-3, with D uncertain. This CDR3 is built from 16 residues. V was pared by 4 bases and J by 1 base, with 15 bases between. Germline V gives CDR1 PRHDT, CDR2 FYEKMQ (reference sequence).

CDR3 amino acids: CASSYSVEAAEQYF. CDR3 DNA sequence: TGTGCCAGCAGTTACTCGGTGGAAGCAGCCGAGCAGTACTTC. The rearrangement uses TRBV6-5 and TRBJ2-7; D is ambiguous. This CDR3 comprises 14 residues. V shed 0 bases and J shed 6 bases, with 12 bases lying between them. Germline CDR1 is MNHEY and CDR2 is SVGAGI.

The gene calls are TRBV9 and TRBJ2-3, with 8 nucleotides matching TRBD1. The germline gives CDR1 SGDLS, CDR2 YYNGEE. The junction had 4 bases not matched to a gene; V was cut back by 0 bases and J by 4 bases. The CDR3 length is 15 residues. The DNA of the CDR3 is TGTGCCAGCAGCGTAGAGGGACAGGTCTCAGATACGCAGTATTTT. It yields the protein CASSVEGQVSDTQYF.

This clone was seen at least ten times. Other DNA sequences of this sample code for an identical CDR3. The V and J genes are TRBV9 and TRBJ2-7; 8 bases agree with TRBD1. With 4 bases clipped from V and 4 bases from J, the junction kept 10 bases outside the gene matches. The CDR3 is 15 residues long. From germline, CDR1 is SGDLS and CDR2 YYNGEE. CDR3 sequence (DNA): TGTGCCAGCAGCCCTGACAGGGGTCCCAGTTACGAGCAGTACTTC. This codes for CASSPDRGPSYEQYF. The full variable domain, completed using reference TRBV9 and TRBJ2-7, is DSGVTQTPKHLITATGQRVTLRCSPRSGDLSVYWYQQSLDQGLQFLIQYYNGEERAKGNILERFSAQQFPDLHSELNLSSLELGDSALYFCASSPDRGPSYEQYFGPGTRLTVT.

The V and J genes are TRBV4-1 and TRBJ2-1; TRBD2 aligns across 9 bases. The CDR3 consists of 15 residues. CDR1 is MGHRA, CDR2 YSYEKL, per germline. V was pared by 0 bases and J by 14 bases, with 11 bases of the junction left unmatched. This CDR3 reads CASSQDESSGGTKFF. The CDR3 nucleotides are TGCGCCAGCAGCCAAGATGAGAGTAGCGGGGGAACCAAGTTCTTC.

V and J are TRBV19 and TRBJ1-5, with 9 bases lining up with TRBD1. Trimming at V came to 3 bases and at J to 10 bases, leaving 7 bases not matched to a gene. The CDR3 has 14 amino acids. Germline V CDR1 and CDR2: LNHDA, SQIVND (reference sequence). The CDR3, as DNA: TGTGCCAGTAGTATGGGGACAGGGTTTAATCCCCAGCATTTT. This gives the protein CASSMGTGFNPQHF.

This chain connects TRBV19 to TRBJ1-1, with TRBD1 matching over 9 bases. Looked up from germline, CDR1 is LNHDA and CDR2 is SQIVND (reference sequence). The CDR3 is 14 residues long. V lost 3 bases, J lost 3 bases, and 2 bases stayed unmatched. CDR3 loop: CASSIWDRDTEAFF. The CDR3 region has the DNA TGTGCCAGTAGTATTTGGGACAGGGACACTGAAGCTTTCTTT. Looking up the rest from reference TRBV19 and TRBJ1-1 gives the full variable domain: DGGITQSPKYLFRKEGQNVTLSCEQNLNHDAMYWYRQDPGQGLRLIYYSQIVNDFQKGDIAEGYSVSREKKESFPLTVTSAQKNPTAFYLCASSIWDRDTEAFFGQGTRLTVV.

J is TRBJ1-1 and V is TRBV5-1; no definite D call. Trimming pared 5 bases from V and 0 bases from J, leaving 8 bases between. The CDR3 length is 13 residues. Germline V gene data show CDR1 as SGHRS and CDR2 as YFSETQ. CDR3 in amino acids: CASRQIMNTEAFF. The CDR3 coding sequence is TGCGCCAGCAGACAGATCATGAACACTGAAGCTTTCTTT.

The rearrangement joins TRBV27 to TRBJ2-7, with D possibly being TRBD1 (6 bases). V gave up 8 bases and J gave up 2 bases, with 19 bases separating them. The CDR3 loop spans 15 amino acids. Germline CDR1 is MNHEY and CDR2 is SMNVEV (reference sequence). CDR3 protein: CASQTLGAGTYEQYF. The CDR3 DNA is TGTGCCAGCCAAACGTTGGGGGCTGGGACCTACGAGCAGTACTTC.

The rearrangement uses TRBV19 and TRBJ1-4; unclear D gene. The germline V gene encodes CDR1 LNHDA and CDR2 SQIVND (reference sequence). The CDR3 runs 15 residues. V lost 5 bases and J lost 5, with 15 bases in between. The CDR3 protein is CASSGDSRGNEKLFF. CDR3 coding DNA: TGTGCCAGTAGTGGAGACTCCCGAGGCAATGAAAAACTGTTTTTT.

This clone has more than one count but fewer than ten. The chain carries TRBV11-1 and TRBJ2-3, with TRBD1 matching 7 bases. With 8 bases clipped from V and 2 bases from J, the junction kept 7 bases outside the gene matches. Germline V gene data show CDR1 as SGHAT and CDR2 as FQDESV (reference sequence). CDR3 length: 14 amino acids. The CDR3, as DNA: TGTGCCAGCTACCCGGGACAGCTCACAGATACGCAGTATTTT. Amino acid sequence: CASYPGQLTDTQYF.

This rearrangement joins TRBV28 to TRBJ2-2, with D hard to call. The CDR3 is 14 residues long. The V end was cut by 6 bases, the J end by 1 base, with 9 bases between. The germline V gene has CDR1 MDHEN and CDR2 SYDVKM. The chain's CDR3 is CASSPTENTGELFF. The CDR3 DNA is TGTGCCAGCAGCCCTACAGAGAACACCGGGGAGCTGTTTTTT.

The gene calls are TRBV27 and TRBJ2-5, with TRBD2 matching 13 bases. The CDR3 totals 16 residues. The germline CDR1 and CDR2 sequences are MNHEY and SMNVEV (reference sequence). After removal of 5 bases from V and 1 base from J, the junction contained 4 bases not matched to a gene. CDR3 sequence reads: CASSGWTSGGQETQYF. The CDR3 nucleotides read TGTGCCAGCAGTGGGTGGACTAGCGGGGGCCAAGAGACCCAGTACTTC.

J is TRBJ2-1 and V is TRBV5-1; TRBD1 matches at 11 bases. The J segment lost 4 bases and the V segment lost 3 bases, leaving 3 bases of the junction unmatched. CDR3 length equals 15 residues. Germline assignment: CDR1 SGHRS and CDR2 YFSETQ. The CDR3 nucleotides are TGCGCCAGCAGCTGGGGACAGGGGGTTTACAATGAGCAGTTCTTC. Protein product: CASSWGQGVYNEQFF.

This chain links TRBV9 with TRBJ2-7, with a weak D call TRBD2 (6 bases). V was trimmed by 3 bases and J by 6 bases, leaving 16 bases between them. The CDR3 is 14 residues long. Per germline, CDR1 SGDLS and CDR2 YYNGEE. The CDR3 coding sequence is TGTGCCAGCAGCGCCCTGGAGGGGCCGGCCGAGCAGTACTTC. Residues: CASSALEGPAEQYF.